The 22 T cell receptor beta chains in this list originate from one sample, sequenced in a study of radiotherapy plus CTLA-4 blockade in lung cancer. Assay: immunoSEQ multiplex PCR; the TCRdb copy retains only in-frame clones and omits some. Counted here are roughly 30,000 clones, about 81% occurring once; the ten biggest clones make up under 30%. Sample: peripheral blood, taken from a patient treated with radiotherapy plus ipilimumab. These receptors originate from a human donor with non-small cell lung cancer that progressed on radiotherapy plus ipilimumab.

The gene calls are TRBV11-2 and TRBJ1-3; perhaps TRBD1 as D (5 bases). Germline V gene sequence: CDR1 SGHAT, CDR2 FQNNGV. Trimming cost V 5 bases and J 0 bases, with 11 bases left between them. The CDR3 is made up of 15 amino acids. CDR3 bases: TGTGCCAGCAGCCCACAGGTGGCCTCTGGAAACACCATATATTTT. Protein product: CASSPQVASGNTIYF.

This rearrangement joins TRBV5-4 to TRBJ1-1; tentative D call: TRBD1 (5 bases). The germline V and J ends were trimmed by 4 bases and 9 bases, with 13 bases remaining between them. The CDR3 contains 12 residues. The V gene's germline CDR1 is SGHNT and CDR2 YYREEE (reference sequence). CDR3 sequence: CASSGPGRKAFF. CDR3 bases: TGTGCCAGCAGCGGACCAGGGCGGAAAGCTTTCTTT.

The chain employs TRBV7-9 and TRBJ2-5, with TRBD2 identical over 9 bases. The V and J ends lost 3 bases and 3 bases, in that order; junction bases with no gene match: 17. The CDR3 contains 19 residues. The germline V gene has CDR1 SEHNR and CDR2 FQNEAQ (reference sequence). CDR3 DNA: TGTGCCAGCAGCTTCCCCGGGGAGGCGAGCGGGGGGCTAGAAGAGACCCAGTACTTC. Its translation: CASSFPGEASGGLEETQYF.

This chain connects TRBV6-1 to TRBJ1-6; TRBD1 matches at 8 bases. The CDR3 loop spans 13 amino acids. Unmatched junction bases numbered 6, after V lost 10 bases and J lost 7 bases. CDR1 is MNHNS, CDR2 SASEGT, per germline. The CDR3, as DNA: TGTGCCACCGCACGGACAGGGAATTCACCCCTCCACTTT. As protein: CATARTGNSPLHF.

The chain employs TRBV4-3 and TRBJ1-1, with a tentative D call TRBD1 (6 bases). The CDR3 is 15 amino acids. The germline gives CDR1 LGHNA, CDR2 YSLEER. V was clipped by 1 base and J by 6 bases, with 15 bases between them. CDR3 protein: CASSQGGAGVSEAFF. The CDR3 nucleotides read TGCGCCAGCAGCCAAGGAGGGGCAGGGGTGTCTGAAGCTTTCTTT.

This clone was found a few times. The CDR3 DNA sequence: TGTGCCAGCAGCCAAGAGTTCCGCTACGAGCAGTACTTC. Protein sequence: CASSQEFRYEQYF. The chain combines TRBV4-2 with TRBJ2-7; no clear D. Trimming took off 0 bases at V and 3 bases at J, with 6 bases between the two ends. Germline V lookup: CDR1 LGHNA, CDR2 YNFKEQ. The CDR3 extends over 13 amino acids.

The chain carries TRBV14 and TRBJ2-5; 9 bases map to TRBD1. The last part of the DNA fits TRBJ2-7 better; the J call may be wrong. Germline CDR1 SGHDN, CDR2 FVKESK. The CDR3 is 15 residues long. CDR3 loop: CASSRGTGIRYEQYF. The CDR3 DNA reads TGTGCCAGCAGCCGAGGGACAGGGATTCGCTACGAGCAGTACTTC.

By sample share, this clone is large. This chain's CDR3 is CASSQILSDRGYGYTF. CDR3 nucleotides: TGCGCCAGCAGTCAAATACTGTCAGACCGGGGCTATGGCTACACCTTC. The chain uses TRBV23-1 and TRBJ1-2; D is undetermined. TRBV23-1 belongs to the ORF category, with a function that is uncertain. The CDR3 consists of 16 residues. Trimming cost V 2 bases and J 4 bases, with 17 bases left between them.

A note on this clone: An end of the junction does not agree with germline; a read error may underlie this. The CDR3 DNA sequence: TGTGCCAGCAGACGTCCGGGACAGGGGAGAGAGACCCAGCACTTC. It specifies CASRRPGQGRETQHF. V usage is TRBV28 and J usage is TRBJ2-5; 10 bases map to TRBD1. From germline, CDR1 is MDHEN and CDR2 SYDVKM. This CDR3 has 15 residues.

This chain joins TRBV2 and TRBJ1-4; possible D gene TRBD1, 5 bases. V was trimmed by 6 bases and J by 4 bases, leaving 9 bases between them. The germline CDR1 and CDR2 sequences are SNHLY and FYNNEI. The CDR3 is 13 residues long. CDR3 nucleotide sequence: TGTGCCAGCAGGGCAGGGTTTAATGAAAAACTGTTTTTT. Its translation: CASRAGFNEKLFF.

The chain recombines TRBV19 with TRBJ2-3; 10 bases map to TRBD1. Germline assignment: CDR1 LNHDA and CDR2 SQIVND (reference sequence). The CDR3 sequence is 12 residues long. Trimming took 10 bases from V and 4 from J; bases not matched to a gene: 2. In nucleotides, the CDR3 is TGTGCCACGGACAGGGGGTCAGATACGCAGTATTTT. This translates into CATDRGSDTQYF.

This clone has more than one count but fewer than ten. The V call is TRBV4-1, the J call TRBJ2-6; 11 bases are a match to TRBD2. Germline loops: CDR1 MGHRA, CDR2 YSYEKL. The CDR3 is 17 residues long. J gave up 4 bases and V 8 bases, and 10 bases lay outside the gene matches. CDR3 sequence: CASSADTSGGGANVLTF. The CDR3, as DNA: TGCGCCAGCTCAGCGGACACTAGCGGGGGCGGGGCCAACGTCCTGACTTTC.

V is TRBV5-4 and J is TRBJ2-1, with TRBD2 identical over 13 bases. The V and J ends lost 1 base and 6 bases, in that order; junction bases with no gene match: 10. CDR1 SGHNT and CDR2 YYREEE come from the germline V gene (reference sequence). The CDR3 has 18 residues. The CDR3 DNA reads as TGTGCCAGCAGCTTGCCCCCAACCGGGACTAGCGGGGTCAATGAGCAGTTCTTC. Translating it yields CASSLPPTGTSGVNEQFF. The whole variable domain, filled in from reference TRBV5-4 and TRBJ2-1, reads ETGVTQSPTHLIKTRGQQVTLRCSSQSGHNTVSWYQQALGQGPQFIFQYYREEENGRGNFPPRFSGLQFPNYSSELNVNALELDDSALYLCASSLPPTGTSGVNEQFFGPGTRLTVL.

This clone occurred once. The rearrangement links TRBV27 to TRBJ1-1, with D maybe TRBD1 (6 bases). The CDR3 totals 14 residues. Germline lookup yields CDR1 MNHEY and CDR2 SMNVEV (reference sequence). The V end lost 2 bases, the J end lost 5 bases, and 12 bases lay between the germline ends. DNA for the CDR3: TGTGCCAGCAGTTTACACAGGGTGGGGACTGAAGCTTTCTTT. It encodes CASSLHRVGTEAFF.

The CDR3 DNA sequence: TGTGCCAGCAGTGAAGGGACCGGGACAGGGGAGGGTCGGTTCTTC. This encodes CASSEGTGTGEGRFF. The chain carries TRBV6-1 and TRBJ2-1; 10 nucleotides agree with TRBD1. CDR1 and CDR2 from the germline V gene are MNHNS and SASEGT. This CDR3 spans 15 amino acids. V shed 1 base, J shed 15 bases, and the junction held 12 bases outside the gene matches.

The CDR3 DNA sequence: TGTGCCAGTAGTGTAGCCTCAGATATTGGCTACACCTTC. Translation: CASSVASDIGYTF. This chain joins TRBV19 and TRBJ1-2; no clear D. CDR3 length: 13 amino acids. Germline lookup yields CDR1 LNHDA and CDR2 SQIVND (reference sequence). Trimming took 5 bases from V and 7 from J, leaving 14 bases between them. Full variable domain (remainder filled in from reference TRBV19 and TRBJ1-2): DGGITQSPKYLFRKEGQNVTLSCEQNLNHDAMYWYRQDPGQGLRLIYYSQIVNDFQKGDIAEGYSVSREKKESFPLTVTSAQKNPTAFYLCASSVASDIGYTFGSGTRLTVV.

The chain links TRBV10-1 to TRBJ2-5; a possible D gene is TRBD1 (6 bases). The J call may not be correct, given that the DNA end is closer to TRBJ2-7. CDR1 and CDR2 (germline): WNHNN, SYGVQD (reference sequence). The CDR3 has 15 amino acids. This CDR3 reads CASRPRRQEIYEQYF. DNA of the CDR3: TGCGCCAGCCGTCCTAGAAGACAGGAAATCTACGAGCAGTACTTC.

This rearrangement joins TRBV4-1 to TRBJ1-4; perhaps TRBD1 as D (6 bases). Between the trimmed V and J ends, which lost 2 bases and 7 bases, there was a span of 11 bases. CDR1 is MGHRA, CDR2 YSYEKL, per germline. The CDR3 sequence is 14 residues long. CDR3 sequence: CASSQTGLVEKLFF. The CDR3 DNA is TGCGCCAGCAGCCAAACAGGGCTGGTTGAAAAACTGTTTTTT.

The CDR3 spells CASRASRETQYF. As DNA, the CDR3 is TGTGCCAGCAGGGCCTCACGTGAGACCCAGTACTTC. The chain couples TRBV6-5 to TRBJ2-5; D ambiguous. Germline CDR1 MNHEY, CDR2 SVGAGI. Between the trimmed V and J ends, which lost 6 bases and 5 bases, there was a span of 10 bases. The CDR3 runs 12 residues.

The V call is TRBV11-3, the J call TRBJ1-5, with 8 bases lining up with TRBD1. Per the germline V gene, CDR1 is SGHNT and CDR2 is YENEEA. V was clipped by 7 bases and J by 6 bases; unmatched bases: 17. The CDR3 spans 17 residues. For the CDR3, the DNA is TGTGCCAGCACCATTCCCCCGGGCAGGGGGCTTGGTCAGCCCCAGCATTTT. It codes for CASTIPPGRGLGQPQHF.

The chain employs TRBV7-3 and TRBJ1-2; unclear D gene. From germline, CDR1 is SGHTA and CDR2 FQGTGA. The CDR3 spans 13 residues. The ends were cut back, 2 bases at V and 6 bases at J, with 10 bases in the middle. For the CDR3, the DNA is TGTGCCAGCAGCTTACATTTCGGAGATGGCTACACCTTC. It translates to CASSLHFGDGYTF.

The chain couples TRBV7-8 to TRBJ1-6; 7 nucleotides match TRBD1. The J segment lost 10 bases and the V segment lost 2 bases, leaving 2 bases of the junction unmatched. There are 13 residues in the CDR3. CDR1 SGHVS and CDR2 FQNEAQ come from the germline V gene. CDR3 coding DNA: TGTGCCAGCAGCTTACAGGGGGGATCACCCCTCCACTTT. It codes for CASSLQGGSPLHF.